One and the same sample provided the 32 T cell receptor beta chains below, sequenced in a study of shared clonotypes between healthy human individuals. This table comes from immunoSEQ multiplex PCR, and its TCRdb copy is limited to in-frame clones, with some not included. In the table there are about 490,000 clones, approximately 79% of which are singletons. The specimen was PBMCs. All receptors derive from a woman in her forties in good health. Some clones in this sample may be carry-over from other donors' samples.

The rearrangement links TRBV6-5 to TRBJ2-5, with a possible D match to TRBD1 (5 bases). CDR3 size: 14 residues. Germline lookup yields CDR1 MNHEY and CDR2 SVGAGI. V was clipped by 4 bases and J by 0 bases, with 9 bases between them. CDR3 coding DNA: TGTGCCAGCAGTTTCTACAGGAACCAAGAGACCCAGTACTTC. Its translation is CASSFYRNQETQYF.

This clone occurred a few times. The chain links TRBV6-4 to TRBJ2-3; D gene uncertain. The germline V and J ends were trimmed by 2 bases and 2 bases, with 5 bases remaining between them. The CDR3 has 13 residues. Per the germline V gene, CDR1 is MRHNA and CDR2 is SNTAGT. For the CDR3, the DNA is TGTGCCAGCAGTGACCGCGTCACAGATACGCAGTATTTT. It codes for CASSDRVTDTQYF.

In the case of this clone: Being one base from a much bigger clone, this may be a read error. Other nucleotide sequences from this sample produce the same CDR3. The rearrangement links TRBV6-6 to TRBJ1-5; D remains ambiguous. Per the germline V gene, CDR1 is MNHNY and CDR2 is SVGAGI (reference sequence). The CDR3 sequence is 12 residues long. As DNA, the CDR3 is TGTGCCAGCAGACTTGACGCTCAGCCTCAGCATTTT. It codes for CASRLDAQPQHF.

Only one count was recorded for this clone. This rearrangement joins TRBV27 to TRBJ2-3; D remains unclear. Trimming left V 3 bases short and J 6 bases short, with 13 bases between. The CDR3 contains 14 residues. Germline loops: CDR1 MNHEY, CDR2 SMNVEV (reference sequence). DNA of the CDR3: TGTGCCAGCAGTTTGACTGCCGTCAGGGATACGCAGTATTTT. It encodes CASSLTAVRDTQYF.

The chain uses TRBV9 and TRBJ2-7, with D unresolved. The CDR3 loop spans 14 amino acids. The germline gives CDR1 SGDLS, CDR2 YYNGEE. V lost 4 bases and J lost 0, with 11 bases in between. CDR3 loop: CASSPDMYSYEQYF. The DNA for the CDR3 is TGTGCCAGCAGCCCAGACATGTACTCCTACGAGCAGTACTTC.

V and J are TRBV28 and TRBJ1-2; 8 bases fit TRBD1. CDR1 and CDR2 (germline): MDHEN, SYDVKM. This CDR3 spans 13 amino acids. J lost 8 bases, V lost 2 bases, and 4 bases had no gene match. CDR3 residues: CASSLAYRGGYTF. The CDR3, as DNA: TGTGCCAGCAGTTTAGCTTACAGGGGGGGCTACACCTTC.

The chain carries TRBV4-3 and TRBJ2-7; TRBD2 aligns across 10 bases. The V segment lost 4 bases and the J segment 3 bases; nucleotides outside the gene matches: 15. Germline CDR1 and CDR2: LGHNA and YSLEER. The CDR3 totals 18 residues. This CDR3 reads CASSRLAALAGTGYEQYF. DNA for the CDR3: TGCGCCAGCAGCCGCTTAGCAGCACTAGCGGGAACCGGCTACGAGCAGTACTTC.

The chain couples TRBV9 to TRBJ1-3, with 9 bases identical to TRBD1. Looked up from germline, CDR1 is SGDLS and CDR2 is YYNGEE. The trim removed 2 bases at V and 8 bases at J, leaving 8 bases unmatched. This CDR3 contains 15 residues. CDR3 protein: CASSVSDRGRYTIYF. The CDR3 DNA is TGTGCCAGCAGCGTTTCGGACAGGGGACGTTACACCATATATTTT.

V and J are TRBV5-1 and TRBJ2-5; the D gene is possibly TRBD1 (5 bases). V lost 2 bases, J lost 2 bases, and 10 bases lay in between. This CDR3 spans 14 amino acids. Germline CDR1 reads SGHRS; CDR2 reads YFSETQ. The CDR3 is CASSLDRQQETQYF. CDR3 nucleotides: TGCGCCAGCAGCTTAGACCGACAGCAAGAGACCCAGTACTTC.

The rearrangement links TRBV4-2 to TRBJ1-2; D remains ambiguous. The CDR3 covers 16 residues. The ends were cut back, 0 bases at V and 0 bases at J, with 11 bases in the middle. Germline lookup yields CDR1 LGHNA and CDR2 YNFKEQ. DNA of the CDR3: TGTGCCAGCAGCCAAGAGGCCCCACGAGCTAACTATGGCTACACCTTC. This codes for CASSQEAPRANYGYTF.

The chain employs TRBV6-1 and TRBJ1-4; D gene ambiguous. V lost 2 bases and J lost 7, with 17 bases in between. CDR1 and CDR2 from the germline V gene are MNHNS and SASEGT. The CDR3 consists of 16 residues. Here the CDR3 DNA reads TGTGCCAGCAGTGAACAGATCATTGCCTTGGGTGAAAAACTGTTTTTT. Translation: CASSEQIIALGEKLFF.

This chain joins TRBV4-1 and TRBJ2-5; tentatively, D is TRBD2 (6 bases). The CDR3 totals 14 residues. Trimming cost V 6 bases and J 4 bases, with 15 bases left between them. CDR1 is MGHRA, CDR2 YSYEKL, per germline. The CDR3 is CASRGGTLRETQYF. For the CDR3, the DNA is TGCGCCAGCAGAGGCGGGACGTTGAGAGAGACCCAGTACTTC.

The CDR3: CASSLLGTSDYEQYF. The CDR3 DNA reads as TGTGCCAGCAGCTTGCTTGGGACTAGCGATTACGAGCAGTACTTC. The J gene is TRBJ2-7, the V gene TRBV5-6, with 10 bases aligning to TRBD2. J was trimmed by 4 bases and V by 1 base; bases with no gene match: 5. CDR3 size: 15 residues. Germline V gene lookup returns CDR1 SGHDT and CDR2 YYEEEE.

This rearrangement joins TRBV11-2 to TRBJ2-1, with D possibly TRBD2 on 6 matching bases. CDR3 size: 14 residues. The germline V gene has CDR1 SGHAT and CDR2 FQNNGV. V was cut by 3 bases and J by 8 bases, with 14 bases left in between. CDR3 sequence reads: CASSLTGERDEQFF. The CDR3 DNA reads as TGTGCCAGCAGCTTGACGGGAGAACGCGATGAGCAGTTCTTC. Based on the CDR3 plus reference TRBV11-2 and TRBJ2-1, the full variable domain is EAGVAQSPRYKIIEKRQSVAFWCNPISGHATLYWYQQILGQGPKLLIQFQNNGVVDDSQLPKDRFSAERLKGVDSTLKIQPAKLEDSAVYLCASSLTGERDEQFFGPGTRLTVL.

This clone was picked up a small number of times. The gene calls are TRBV9 and TRBJ2-7, with D possibly TRBD1 on 5 matching bases. This CDR3 is built from 14 residues. Germline V lookup: CDR1 SGDLS, CDR2 YYNGEE. V was shortened by 4 bases and J by 2 bases, with 13 bases between the two germline ends. CDR3 protein: CASSSQGVPYEQYF. CDR3 in DNA: TGTGCCAGCAGCTCGCAAGGGGTTCCCTACGAGCAGTACTTC.

The chain carries TRBV6-1 and TRBJ1-1; 7 bases match TRBD1. Germline trimming cut 6 bases from V and 1 base from J; bases unmatched to any gene: 5. The germline V gene has CDR1 MNHNS and CDR2 SASEGT. The length of the CDR3 is 14 residues. CDR3 residues: CASSPGTANTEAFF. The CDR3 DNA sequence: TGTGCCAGCAGCCCCGGGACAGCGAACACTGAAGCTTTCTTT.

A word on this clone: Other nucleotide sequences in the sample specify the same CDR3. The chain joins TRBV30 to TRBJ1-3, with D tentatively TRBD1 (5 bases). The V end lost 0 bases, the J end lost 2 bases, and 11 bases lay between the germline ends. CDR3 size: 15 residues. The germline V gene has CDR1 GTSNPN and CDR2 SVGIG (reference sequence). This CDR3 reads CAWSVRRGAGNTIYF. The CDR3 nucleotides read TGTGCCTGGAGTGTAAGGAGGGGCGCTGGAAACACCATATATTTT.

The CDR3 protein is CASSRGLAANEQFF. In DNA form, the CDR3 reads TGTGCCAGCAGTCGGGGACTAGCGGCCAATGAGCAGTTCTTC. This chain connects TRBV7-2 to TRBJ2-1; 11 bases line up with TRBD2. CDR1 and CDR2 (germline): SGHTA, FQGNSA. V lost 6 bases, J lost 6 bases, and 4 bases stayed unmatched. The CDR3 covers 14 residues. Full variable domain (remainder filled in from reference TRBV7-2 and TRBJ2-1): GAGVSQSPSNKVTEKGKDVELRCDPISGHTALYWYRQSLGQGLEFLIYFQGNSAPDKSGLPSDRFSAERTGGSVSTLTIQRTQQEDSAVYLCASSRGLAANEQFFGPGTRLTVL.

V gene TRBV5-1 combines with J gene TRBJ2-1; D perhaps matches TRBD2 (5 bases). The CDR3 has 14 residues. Trimming removed 5 bases at V and 7 bases at J, with 16 bases between. Germline CDR1 SGHRS, CDR2 YFSETQ. As DNA, the CDR3 is TGCGCCAGCAGTATGGCGGGTTCGAATAATGAGCAGTTCTTC. Translating it yields CASSMAGSNNEQFF.

The chain is built from TRBV7-3 and TRBJ2-1; no clear D. V lost 6 bases, J lost 2 bases, and 17 bases lay in between. This CDR3 comprises 16 residues. Germline CDR1 reads SGHTA; CDR2 reads FQGTGA. The CDR3 protein is CASSVVLAETYNEQFF. CDR3 DNA: TGTGCCAGCAGTGTAGTATTAGCCGAGACCTACAATGAGCAGTTCTTC.

This chain's CDR3 is CAWGAGVGAFF. DNA of the CDR3: TGTGCCTGGGGGGCAGGGGTCGGGGCTTTCTTT. The chain combines TRBV30 with TRBJ1-1; TRBD1 is a possible D gene (6 bases). Between the trimmed V and J ends, which lost 5 bases and 11 bases, there was a span of 15 bases. Germline-derived CDR1 and CDR2 are GTSNPN and SVGIG (reference sequence). CDR3 size: 11 residues.

V and J are TRBV2 and TRBJ1-5; 11 positions agree with TRBD1. The CDR3 runs 14 residues. The V and J ends lost 6 bases and 9 bases, in that order; junction bases with no gene match: 7. Germline V gene data show CDR1 as SNHLY and CDR2 as FYNNEI. CDR3: CASRGQGAPLPQHF. CDR3 in DNA: TGTGCCAGCAGAGGACAGGGGGCACCTCTGCCCCAGCATTTT.

The J gene is TRBJ2-2, the V gene TRBV10-3; TRBD2 might be the D (5 bases). This CDR3 spans 14 amino acids. CDR1 is ENHRY and CDR2 is SYGVKD in the germline V gene. V was cut by 10 bases and J by 4 bases, with 16 bases left in between. CDR3 residues: CASYFPRGTGELFF. As DNA, the CDR3 is TGTGCCAGTTACTTCCCCCGGGGCACCGGGGAGCTGTTTTTT.

CDR3 DNA sequence: TGTGCCAGCAGTGAAATGGCGGTCAGGAGGAACACTGAAGCTTTCTTT. Encoded protein: CASSEMAVRRNTEAFF. The V call is TRBV6-1, the J call TRBJ1-1; D is undetermined. The germline gives CDR1 MNHNS, CDR2 SASEGT. V was cut by 2 bases and J by 1 base, with 14 bases left in between. CDR3 length: 16 amino acids.

Concerning this clone: A far more abundant clone sits one base away, making this likely a read error. The same CDR3 is also encoded by other DNA sequences in this sample. The V and J genes are TRBV7-9 and TRBJ2-2, with 7 bases fitting TRBD2. The J segment lost 6 bases and the V segment lost 1 base, leaving 2 bases of the junction unmatched. CDR3 size: 14 residues. CDR1 and CDR2 from the germline V gene are SEHNR and FQNEAQ (reference sequence). In DNA form, the CDR3 reads TGTGCCAGCAGCTTAGGGCTAGCGGCCGGGGAGCTGTTTTTT. It yields the protein CASSLGLAAGELFF.

This clone was counted ten times or more. The same CDR3 is also encoded by other DNA sequences in this sample. The gene calls are TRBV19 and TRBJ1-1; D unclear. The CDR3 runs 15 residues. Germline V gene data show CDR1 as LNHDA and CDR2 as SQIVND (reference sequence). V gave up 3 bases and J gave up 4 bases, with 15 bases separating them. The CDR3: CASSMIGGFLTEAFF. The CDR3, as DNA: TGTGCCAGTAGTATGATCGGCGGTTTCCTCACTGAAGCTTTCTTT.

On this clone: At one of its ends the junction is not consistent with the germline gene, which may arise from a read error. The chain is built from TRBV6-6 and TRBJ1-1; D is undetermined. The CDR3 consists of 12 residues. Germline CDR1 and CDR2: MNHNY and SVGAGI (reference sequence). The CDR3 DNA reads as TGTGCCACCAGTCGGGTTTACACTGAAGCTTTCTTT. Protein product: CATSRVYTEAFF.

The chain recombines TRBV15 with TRBJ1-5, with a tentative D call TRBD1 (5 bases). V gave up 1 base and J gave up 7 bases, with 14 bases separating them. CDR3 length: 15 residues. The germline CDR1 and CDR2 sequences are LNHNV and YYDKDF (reference sequence). Written as DNA, the CDR3 is TGTGCCACCAGCAGAGGGGCAGGGAGGTGGCAGCCCCAGCATTTT. It translates to CATSRGAGRWQPQHF. Drawing the rest from reference TRBV15 and TRBJ1-5, the complete variable domain is DAMVIQNPRYQVTQFGKPVTLSCSQTLNHNVMYWYQQKSSQAPKLLFHYYDKDFNNEADTPDNFQSRRPNTSFCFLDIRSPGLGDTAMYLCATSRGAGRWQPQHFGDGTRLSIL.

Written as DNA, the CDR3 is TGTGCCAGCTCACCACTTTTTGGACAGACCCCAGCGCCATACAATGAGCAGTTCTTC. This translates into CASSPLFGQTPAPYNEQFF. The chain employs TRBV18 and TRBJ2-1; perhaps TRBD1 as D (6 bases). CDR1 and CDR2 from the germline V gene are KGHSH and LQKENI. The length of the CDR3 is 19 residues. Trimming removed 1 base from V and 4 bases from J, with 23 bases in between.

A remark on this clone: In the same sample, other DNA sequences code for this CDR3. The rearrangement links TRBV7-2 to TRBJ2-1; TRBD2 matches 8 bases. CDR1 and CDR2 from the germline V gene are SGHTA and FQGNSA. The CDR3 extends over 13 amino acids. Trimming removed 5 bases from V and 7 bases from J; junction bases left unmatched: 4. CDR3 sequence: CASSPRGGNEQFF. The CDR3 DNA follows: TGTGCCAGCAGCCCCCGGGGGGGTAATGAGCAGTTCTTC.

This chain joins TRBV7-7 and TRBJ2-2; possibly TRBD1 for D (5 bases). This CDR3 is 17 amino acids long. Germline V gene lookup returns CDR1 SSHAT and CDR2 FNYEAQ (reference sequence). V lost 5 bases and J 5 bases, leaving 21 bases between the germline ends. The CDR3 bases are TGTGCCAGCAGCCCAGGGCGCCGACATCCCGGGACCGGGGAGCTGTTTTTT. Its translation: CASSPGRRHPGTGELFF.

About this clone itself: This may come from a read error, since a much larger clone is one base off. This chain connects TRBV6-1 to TRBJ1-2; D is unresolved. CDR3 length: 15 residues. Germline V lookup: CDR1 MNHNS, CDR2 SASEGT. The CDR3 loop reads CASSEAAGGNYGYAF. CDR3 coding DNA: TGTGCCAGCAGTGAAGCGGCAGGAGGTAACTATGGCTACGCCTTC.